This TCR beta chain was captured in a study of blood T cell repertoires in COVID-19. Study-level background: T cells, B-cell-depleted T cells, or PBMCs supplied cDNA or gDNA.

This clone was seen many times. Original handling: Amplification of reference gene primers provided the estimated nucleated cell counts. Libraries were prepared by immunoSEQ multiplex PCR; TCRdb keeps only in-frame clonotypes and omits some of them. V, J and clone size are those of that table, while D and trimming were read from the DNA. The table has about 400,000 clones, 80% to 90% seen once. This CDR3 spans 15 amino acids. Trimming removed 0 bases from V and 7 bases from J, with 16 bases in between. Germline V gene lookup returns CDR1 SGHRS and CDR2 YFSETQ. The source material was peripheral blood. This clonotype was sampled from a man aged 35 to 55 with acute or convalescent COVID-19. The chain carries TRBV5-1 and TRBJ1-2, with D perhaps matching TRBD1 (5 bases). DNA for the CDR3: TGCGCCAGCAGCTTGGGCGGGGGTGAGTCCGGTGGCTACACCTTC. This sequence encodes CASSLGGGESGGYTF.